The text below deals with one TCR beta chain. Its target is unknown. CD45RO-negative, CCR7-selected cells formed the naive CD8 fraction, which excluded terminally differentiated effector memory CD45RA+ cells. The V gene's germline CDR1 is MGHRA and CDR2 YSYEKL. V lost 4 bases and J lost 3, with 10 bases in between. There are 13 residues in the CDR3. The repertoire was sequenced with immunoSEQ multiplex PCR; TCRdb's copy has only in-frame clones and lacks some. The table records about 2 million clones, roughly 95% of them present only once. The data stem from a study of shared clonotypes between healthy human individuals. Study information: The cohort had two women and a few men, ages 18 to 49.

Study results and limitations: The study drew on few donors, limiting represented genetic and exposure-history diversity.

The clonotype comes from a man aged 18 to 29 in good health. This chain uses TRBV4-1 with TRBJ2-7, with TRBD2 as a possible D gene (6 bases). Sequences were obtained from naive CD8+ T cells sorted from blood. The CDR3 DNA reads TGCGCCAGCAGCCTCCGGAGGGGCTACGAGCAGTACTTC. Protein product: CASSLRRGYEQYF.